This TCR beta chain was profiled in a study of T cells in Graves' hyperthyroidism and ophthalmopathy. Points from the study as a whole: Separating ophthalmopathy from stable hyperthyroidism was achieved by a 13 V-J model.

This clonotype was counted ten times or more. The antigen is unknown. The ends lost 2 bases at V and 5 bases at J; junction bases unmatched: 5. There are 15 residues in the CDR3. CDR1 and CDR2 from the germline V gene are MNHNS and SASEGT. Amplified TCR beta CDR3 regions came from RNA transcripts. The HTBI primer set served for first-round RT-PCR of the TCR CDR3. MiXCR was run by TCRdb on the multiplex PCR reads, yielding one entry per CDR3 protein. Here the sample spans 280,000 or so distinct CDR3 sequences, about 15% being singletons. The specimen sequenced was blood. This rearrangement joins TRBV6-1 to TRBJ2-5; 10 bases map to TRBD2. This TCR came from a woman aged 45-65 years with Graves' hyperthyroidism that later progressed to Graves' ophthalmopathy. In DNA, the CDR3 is TGTGCCAGCAGTGAATCTAGCGGGAGTCAGGAGACCCAGTACTTC. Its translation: CASSESSGSQETQYF.